One sample yielded the 9 T cell receptor beta chains listed below, sequenced in a study of PD-1 blockade in classical Hodgkin lymphoma (dated by TCRdb to 2020 to 2022). The library was generated by the immunoSEQ multiplex PCR assay. Held by TCRdb, this immuneACCESS table contains in-frame sequences only and omits some clones. Under half of the omission traces to an unresolved V gene where checked; the cause of the rest is unknown. This sample gives roughly 61,000 clones in total; 80% to 90% of them show up just once. The ten largest account for 15% of the sample. Explained via the paper, the time point label denotes: cycle 1 day 1 (C1D1), immediately before nivolumab initiation. Every trial patient had relapsed after autologous stem cell transplantation, and cohorts A, B and C differed in prior brentuximab vedotin exposure. The source material was peripheral blood mononuclear cells (PBMCs), sampled at baseline. These receptors were taken from a human donor with classical Hodgkin lymphoma.

The chain couples TRBV7-9 to TRBJ2-7; TRBD1 or TRBD2 may be the D gene (5 bases each). Looked up from germline, CDR1 is SEHNR and CDR2 is FQNEAQ (reference sequence). This CDR3 contains 14 residues. Trimming shortened V by 6 bases and J by 0 bases, and 12 bases separated the two germline ends. Here the CDR3 DNA reads TGTGCCAGCAGTCACCACGGGACCTCCTACGAGCAGTACTTC. Its protein product is CASSHHGTSYEQYF.

The chain joins TRBV19 to TRBJ2-6; D remains ambiguous. This CDR3 region has 15 residues. Trimming removed 7 bases from V and 3 bases from J, with 13 bases in between. Germline CDR1 reads LNHDA; CDR2 reads SQIVND (reference sequence). The CDR3 region has the DNA TGTGCCAGTATGAGGTTGGGATTTGGGGCCAACGTCCTGACTTTC. As protein: CASMRLGFGANVLTF. Filled out from reference TRBV19 and TRBJ2-6, the complete variable domain reads DGGITQSPKYLFRKEGQNVTLSCEQNLNHDAMYWYRQDPGQGLRLIYYSQIVNDFQKGDIAEGYSVSREKKESFPLTVTSAQKNPTAFYLCASMRLGFGANVLTFGAGSRLTVL.

V usage is TRBV6-1 and J usage is TRBJ1-5, with D possibly being TRBD1 (6 bases). Trimming took off 3 bases at V and 7 bases at J, with 16 bases between the two ends. The CDR3 runs 15 residues. Germline V CDR1 and CDR2: MNHNS, SASEGT. The CDR3: CASSDTMDSRQPQHF. The CDR3 DNA is TGTGCCAGCAGTGATACAATGGACAGCCGCCAGCCCCAGCATTTT.

This chain joins TRBV10-1 and TRBJ1-6; a weak D match, TRBD1 (5 bases). V shed 2 bases and J shed 5 bases, with 7 bases lying between them. The V gene's germline CDR1 is WNHNN and CDR2 SYGVQD (reference sequence). The CDR3 is 14 amino acids. CDR3 sequence reads: CASSEAGNNSPLHF. CDR3 sequence (DNA): TGCGCCAGCAGTGAGGCAGGGAATAATTCACCCCTCCACTTT.

The rearrangement links TRBV11-2 to TRBJ2-3, with D possibly matching TRBD1 (6 bases). The CDR3 is made up of 14 amino acids. Germline CDR1 SGHAT, CDR2 FQNNGV. V gave up 7 bases and J gave up 4 bases, with 15 bases separating them. CDR3 nucleotides: TGTGCCAGCAACCTAGGGGGAACCGCAGATACGCAGTATTTT. Encoded protein: CASNLGGTADTQYF.

The chain couples TRBV4-2 to TRBJ2-7; 7 nucleotides align to TRBD2. The CDR3 totals 13 residues. Trimming cost V 3 bases and J 5 bases; bases outside gene matches: 4. CDR1 and CDR2 from the germline V gene are LGHNA and YNFKEQ. CDR3 coding DNA: TGTGCCAGCAGCCAGGGACTATTACACGAGCAGTACTTC. Its protein is CASSQGLLHEQYF.

The gene calls are TRBV6-1 and TRBJ2-6; D is unresolved. Germline V gives CDR1 MNHNS, CDR2 SASEGT. V was trimmed by 7 bases and J by 0 bases, leaving 4 bases between them. This CDR3 comprises 13 residues. The CDR3 DNA is TGTGCCAGCAATCGCTCTGGGGCCAACGTCCTGACTTTC. It is translated as CASNRSGANVLTF.

The chain has TRBV28 and TRBJ1-1; D unclear. The CDR3 is 14 residues long. CDR1 is MDHEN, CDR2 SYDVKM, per germline. V was cut by 7 bases and J by 2 bases, with 14 bases left in between. CDR3 coding DNA: TGTGCCAGCAATCCATTTGCCATCAACACTGAAGCTTTCTTT. It is translated as CASNPFAINTEAFF.

V usage is TRBV10-3 and J usage is TRBJ2-5; D is possibly TRBD1 (5 bases). Trimming left V 1 base short and J 4 bases short, with 13 bases between. This CDR3 has 15 residues. Germline V gives CDR1 ENHRY, CDR2 SYGVKD. Here the CDR3 DNA reads TGTGCCATCAGTGAGTTTAGACAGATGATAGAGACCCAGTACTTC. This codes for CAISEFRQMIETQYF.